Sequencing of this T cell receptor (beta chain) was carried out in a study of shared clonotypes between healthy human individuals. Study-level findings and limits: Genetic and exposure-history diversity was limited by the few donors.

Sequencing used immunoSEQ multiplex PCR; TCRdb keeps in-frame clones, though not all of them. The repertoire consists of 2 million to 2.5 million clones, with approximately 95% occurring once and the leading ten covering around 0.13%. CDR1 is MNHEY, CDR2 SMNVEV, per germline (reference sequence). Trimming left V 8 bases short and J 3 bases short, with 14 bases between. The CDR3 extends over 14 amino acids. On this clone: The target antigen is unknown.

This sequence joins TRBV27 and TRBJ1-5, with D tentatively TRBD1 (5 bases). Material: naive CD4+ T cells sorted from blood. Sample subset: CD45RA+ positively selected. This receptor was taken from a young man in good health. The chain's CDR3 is CASLRDSFNQPQHF. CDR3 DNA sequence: TGTGCCAGCCTCCGGGACTCCTTCAATCAGCCCCAGCATTTT.